This T cell receptor (beta chain) was observed in a study of T cells in Graves' hyperthyroidism and ophthalmopathy. Background on the study: Peripheral blood collection took place at initial diagnosis, before any treatment.

In this sample, this clonotype turned up many times. V dropped 0 bases and J dropped 2 bases, with 12 bases sitting between them. CDR3 length: 16 residues. Germline-derived CDR1 and CDR2 are SGHRS and YFSETQ. Amplified TCR beta CDR3 regions came from RNA transcripts. The HTBI set primed first-round TCR CDR3 RT-PCR. TCRdb reprocessed the multiplex PCR reads with MiXCR, giving one entry per CDR3 protein. This sample carries about 640,000 distinct CDR3 sequences, 20% of them seen once, and the ten largest clones take about 34%. Duration under 3 months, a NOSPECS grade of at least 4, and a Clinical Activity Score of at least 3 characterized the ophthalmopathy patients. Isolation of PBMCs was performed on 10 ml fresh peripheral blood.

The sample comprised blood. The rearrangement uses TRBV5-1 and TRBJ2-1; D possibly corresponds to TRBD2 (6 bases). This TCR came from a man aged 25-40 years with Graves' ophthalmopathy. This CDR3 reads CASSLVPGAAYNEQFF. CDR3 nucleotides: TGCGCCAGCAGCTTGGTACCGGGAGCCGCCTACAATGAGCAGTTCTTC.